A single sample is the source of the 4 T cell receptor beta chains below, sequenced in a study of radiation and T cells in renal cell carcinoma. Assay: immunoSEQ multiplex PCR; the TCRdb copy retains only in-frame clones and omits some. In the table there are some 150,000 clones, less than 90% of which are singletons. Time point given: blood 4 weeks post-SBRT, at nephrectomy. Stated treatment: 15 Gy SBRT to primary tumor, nephrectomy 4 weeks later. Sequenced material: blood, taken from a patient whose treatment included radiotherapy and nephrectomy. The receptors originated from a woman between 50 and 59 years old with renal cell carcinoma.

The chain is built from TRBV28 and TRBJ2-5, with 8 nucleotides matching TRBD2. Trimming removed 3 bases from V and 1 base from J; junction bases left unmatched: 7. The CDR3 runs to 16 residues. Germline CDR1 and CDR2: MDHEN and SYDVKM. The CDR3 loop reads CASSLTGTRSQETQYF. The CDR3 nucleotides are TGTGCCAGCAGTTTGACCGGGACTAGGAGCCAAGAGACCCAGTACTTC.

The V call is TRBV25-1, the J call TRBJ1-6; D is possibly TRBD1 (6 bases). Germline V lookup: CDR1 MGHDK, CDR2 SYGVNS. V was trimmed by 8 bases and J by 9 bases, leaving 11 bases between them. This CDR3 has 12 amino acids. CDR3 in amino acids: CASGGQSSPLHF. CDR3 sequence (DNA): TGTGCCAGCGGGGGGCAAAGTTCACCCCTCCACTTT.

The V gene is TRBV28, the J gene TRBJ2-4; the match to TRBD1 covers 9 bases. The CDR3 spans 17 residues. The V gene end was trimmed by 1 base and the J gene end by 5 bases; junction bases not matched to a gene: 9. The germline V gene encodes CDR1 MDHEN and CDR2 SYDVKM. The chain's CDR3 is CASSLSTGGEGENIQYF. CDR3 in DNA: TGTGCCAGCAGTTTATCGACAGGGGGTGAAGGCGAAAACATTCAGTACTTC.

The gene calls are TRBV7-2 and TRBJ1-3; no clear D gene. Per the germline V gene, CDR1 is SGHTA and CDR2 is FQGNSA. V was clipped by 5 bases and J by 0 bases, with 11 bases between them. The CDR3 extends over 15 amino acids. CDR3 amino acids: CASSRDRSSGNTIYF. CDR3 bases: TGTGCCAGCAGCAGAGACCGGAGCTCTGGAAACACCATATATTTT.